Below are 16 T cell receptor beta chains sequenced from a single sample in a study of CD8 T cells in Susac syndrome (dated by TCRdb to the late 2010s). To prepare the library, the immunoSEQ multiplex PCR assay was applied. RNA was extracted with the RNeasy kit and 0.5 to 1 ug was reverse transcribed using random hexamers. The public reads were run again by TCRdb, first through fastp at Q25 and then through MiXCR, and only productive beta chains were kept. Each record represents a unique CDR3 protein, reported with the most common genes and DNA among its rows. A total of about 120,000 distinct CDR3 sequences appear in this sample, about 93% of them only once. Jointly, the top ten make up roughly 0.092% of the sample. Input material: CD4+ T cells from PBMCs. The receptors stem from a human donor in good health.

The chain joins TRBV3-1 to TRBJ1-1; D remains ambiguous. Trimming cost V 1 base and J 8 bases, with 14 bases left between them. Germline CDR1 and CDR2: LGHDT and YNNKEL (reference sequence). The CDR3 extends over 14 amino acids. CDR3 nucleotides: TGTGCCAGCAGCCAAGGAGACTACGGCGGAGAAGCTTTCTTT. Translation gives CASSQGDYGGEAFF. Based on the CDR3 plus reference TRBV3-1 and TRBJ1-1, the full variable domain is DTAVSQTPKYLVTQMGNDKSIKCEQNLGHDTMYWYKQDSKKFLKIMFSYNNKELIINETVPNRFSPKSPDKAHLNLHINSLELGDSAVYFCASSQGDYGGEAFFGQGTRLTVV.

The CDR3 is CASSLNLGISEKLFF. The DNA of the CDR3 is TGTGCCAGCAGCCTGAATCTAGGGATATCGGAAAAACTGTTTTTT. The chain recombines TRBV14 with TRBJ1-4; D not resolved. This CDR3 is built from 15 residues. Germline CDR1 is SGHDN and CDR2 is FVKESK. Between the trimmed V and J ends, which lost 4 bases and 8 bases, there was a span of 17 bases.

The chain recombines TRBV15 with TRBJ2-3, with a possible D match to TRBD2 (5 bases). This CDR3 has 14 amino acids. Germline CDR1 LNHNV, CDR2 YYDKDF (reference sequence). V lost 1 base and J 4 bases, leaving 9 bases between the germline ends. CDR3 coding DNA: TGTGCCACCAGCAGAGCCCTAGCCGCAGATACGCAGTATTTT. Amino acids: CATSRALAADTQYF.

J is TRBJ2-3 and V is TRBV12-3 or TRBV12-4, with 7 nucleotides matching TRBD2. V lost 6 bases, J lost 8 bases, and 11 bases stayed unmatched. The CDR3 runs to 14 residues. In DNA form, the CDR3 reads TGTGCCAGCAGCGCGGGGGAGGCCGGGGGTACGCAGTATTTT. This translates into CASSAGEAGGTQYF.

V and J are TRBV9 and TRBJ1-5; a possible D gene is TRBD1 (6 bases). Trimming took 3 bases from V and 3 from J, leaving 10 bases between them. The CDR3 runs 14 residues. Germline V gives CDR1 SGDLS, CDR2 YYNGEE. The CDR3 sequence is CASSAQGNNQPQHF. Written as DNA, the CDR3 is TGTGCCAGCAGCGCACAGGGAAACAATCAGCCCCAGCATTTT. The variable domain in full, completed from reference TRBV9 and TRBJ1-5, reads DSGVTQTPKHLITATGQRVTLRCSPRSGDLSVYWYQQSLDQGLQFLIQYYNGEERAKGNILERFSAQQFPDLHSELNLSSLELGDSALYFCASSAQGNNQPQHFGDGTRLSIL.

This clonotype came up once. V gene TRBV7-2 combines with J gene TRBJ2-2, with D unresolved. This CDR3 region has 15 residues. Germline V gene sequence: CDR1 SGHTA, CDR2 FQGNSA. V lost 5 bases and J 0 bases, leaving 10 bases between the germline ends. CDR3: CASSPSFANTGELFF. CDR3 sequence (DNA): TGTGCCAGCAGCCCTAGTTTCGCGAACACCGGGGAGCTGTTTTTT.

The V gene is TRBV20-1, the J gene TRBJ2-1, with D tentatively TRBD1 (6 bases). V was shortened by 3 bases and J by 7 bases, with 19 bases between the two germline ends. Germline V gives CDR1 DFQATT, CDR2 SNEGSKA (reference sequence). CDR3 size: 15 residues. The CDR3 DNA follows: TGCAGTGCTAGGTCATTTCTGGGGGCAGGTAATGAGCAGTTCTTC. Translating it yields CSARSFLGAGNEQFF.

The chain carries TRBV4-3 and TRBJ1-4; the D gene is possibly TRBD1 (6 bases). This CDR3 has 15 residues. Per the germline V gene, CDR1 is LGHNA and CDR2 is YSLEER. V gave up 3 bases and J gave up 7 bases, with 15 bases separating them. The CDR3 coding sequence is TGCGCCAGCAGCCAGAAAACAGGGCCGGCTGAAAAACTGTTTTTT. This encodes CASSQKTGPAEKLFF.

This sequence joins TRBV3-1 and TRBJ2-1, with D unclear. CDR3 length: 13 amino acids. V lost 1 base to trimming and J lost 7 bases, with 8 bases between them. Germline V lookup: CDR1 LGHDT, CDR2 YNNKEL (reference sequence). The CDR3 DNA follows: TGTGCCAGCAGCCAAGTATCGTCGAATGAGCAGTTCTTC. Translating it yields CASSQVSSNEQFF.

The V gene is TRBV29-1, the J gene TRBJ1-1; no clear D. Trimming removed 3 bases from V and 1 base from J, with 9 bases in between. Germline CDR1 SQVTM, CDR2 ANQGSEA. The CDR3 covers 13 residues. The CDR3 DNA reads as TGCAGCGTTGATTTCGGCAAGAACACTGAAGCTTTCTTT. It is translated as CSVDFGKNTEAFF.

V usage is TRBV29-1 and J usage is TRBJ2-1, with D unresolved. CDR1 SQVTM and CDR2 ANQGSEA come from the germline V gene. V was clipped by 6 bases and J by 0 bases, with 12 bases between them. This CDR3 spans 14 amino acids. CDR3 nucleotide sequence: TGCAGCGTGGTAGGCGTTAGCTCCTACAATGAGCAGTTCTTC. Translation: CSVVGVSSYNEQFF.

This chain joins TRBV27 and TRBJ2-7, with TRBD2 matching 10 bases. The germline V gene has CDR1 MNHEY and CDR2 SMNVEV (reference sequence). This CDR3 contains 16 residues. The ends lost 9 bases at V and 2 bases at J; junction bases unmatched: 13. CDR3 amino acids: CARAKYSGRTTYEQYF. In DNA, the CDR3 is TGTGCCAGGGCCAAGTATAGCGGGAGGACAACCTACGAGCAGTACTTC.

The chain has TRBV24-1 and TRBJ2-6; 9 bases align to TRBD1. Trimming cost V 9 bases and J 0 bases; bases outside gene matches: 5. This CDR3 region has 16 residues. Germline values: CDR1 KGHDR, CDR2 SFDVKD. The CDR3 sequence: CATGQGPISGANVLTF. DNA of the CDR3: TGTGCCACCGGACAGGGGCCCATCTCTGGGGCCAACGTCCTGACTTTC.

The J gene is TRBJ2-5, the V gene TRBV7-2, with TRBD1 matching over 9 bases. The CDR3 covers 15 residues. Unmatched junction bases numbered 12, after V lost 6 bases and J lost 7 bases. Looked up from germline, CDR1 is SGHTA and CDR2 is FQGNSA. Here the CDR3 reads CASRMGDRVLGTQYF. The CDR3 DNA is TGTGCCAGCAGGATGGGGGACAGGGTTTTAGGGACCCAGTACTTC.

The chain links TRBV6-2 or TRBV6-3 to TRBJ2-2, with TRBD1 as a possible D gene (5 bases). The germline CDR1 and CDR2 sequences are MNHEY and SVGEGT. The V and J ends lost 5 bases and 5 bases respectively, with 9 bases between them. The CDR3 has 13 residues. CDR3 loop: CASSRQSTGELFF. The CDR3 coding sequence is TGTGCCAGCAGTAGACAGTCAACCGGGGAGCTGTTTTTT.

V gene TRBV6-6 combines with J gene TRBJ2-5; perhaps TRBD1 as D (6 bases). Germline CDR1 is MNHNY and CDR2 is SVGAGI (reference sequence). This CDR3 comprises 13 residues. The V and J ends lost 7 bases and 4 bases respectively, with 13 bases between them. CDR3 in amino acids: CASTRSGAETQYF. CDR3 nucleotide sequence: TGTGCCAGCACCCGATCAGGGGCAGAGACCCAGTACTTC.